This T cell receptor beta chain was captured by sequencing in a study of identical twins. Study results and limitations: For out-of-frame alpha sequences shared by twins, low generation probability was in excess.

With template switching, a universal primer site was added, and the cDNA carried unique molecular identifiers. TCRdb re-derived calls from the 5' RACE reads in MiXCR, one entry per CDR3 protein. Among some 760,000 distinct CDR3 sequences listed, approximately 18% were seen once. V gave up 1 base and J gave up 14 bases, with 18 bases separating them. CDR3 length equals 15 residues. About this clonotype itself: Its antigen is still unknown.

A further study also used this sample, focusing on T cells expressing NK-cell markers. From that study: Within the sequenced cohort of eight donors, seven exhibited HCMV seropositivity and one was seronegative. HCMV specificity was not established for the expanded NKG2C+ T cell clones.

The receptor's source is a woman between 18 and 29 years old in good health. The rearrangement uses TRBV12-3 or TRBV12-4 and TRBJ1-6; unclear D gene. Sequenced input: PBMCs. For the CDR3, the DNA is TGTGCCAGCAGTTTAGGCGGCGCGTTTGATGGGACCCTCCACTTT. Translated, it gives CASSLGGAFDGTLHF.